Each of the 25 T cell receptor beta chains below was sequenced from the same sample in a study of blood T cell repertoires in COVID-19. Profiling relied on immunoSEQ multiplex PCR, and the TCRdb table lists in-frame clones only, not all of them. The sample yields 150,000 to 200,000 clones, just under 90% seen once. The sequencing input was peripheral blood. All receptors come from a woman between 65 and 79 years old with COVID-19, enrolled during active disease.

The V call is TRBV3-1 (or the pseudogene TRBV3-2), the J call TRBJ2-5; D is possibly TRBD2 (7 bases). Trimming removed 1 base from V and 5 bases from J, with 23 bases in between. Per the germline V gene, CDR1 is LGHDT and CDR2 is YNNKEL (reference sequence). The CDR3 sequence is 18 residues long. The DNA of the CDR3 is TGTGCCAGCAGCCAAGTGAGGGGGGGGACGGCCTCTCGGGAGACCCAGTACTTC. Protein sequence: CASSQVRGGTASRETQYF.

The chain employs TRBV3-1 (or the pseudogene TRBV3-2) and TRBJ2-7; 7 nucleotides match TRBD1. This CDR3 comprises 14 residues. Germline V lookup: CDR1 LGHDT, CDR2 YNNKEL (reference sequence). Trimming removed 5 bases from V and 5 bases from J; junction bases left unmatched: 9. CDR3 DNA: TGTGCCAGCAGCGAAGGGGACAGACGCGACGAGCAGTACTTC. Protein: CASSEGDRRDEQYF.

This clone has a handful of counts. Other DNA sequences from this sample encode an identical CDR3 as well. CDR3: CASSQSDQPQHF. In DNA form, the CDR3 reads TGTGCCAGCAGCCAGTCGGATCAGCCCCAGCATTTT. This chain links TRBV3-1 (or the pseudogene TRBV3-2) with TRBJ1-5, with no clear D. Trimming stripped 3 bases from V and 5 bases from J, with 5 bases between. This CDR3 spans 12 amino acids. CDR1 and CDR2 (germline): LGHDT, YNNKEL (reference sequence).

This chain joins TRBV27 and TRBJ1-4, with 8 positions matching TRBD1. Trimming at V came to 5 bases and at J to 11 bases, leaving 16 bases not matched to a gene. Germline values: CDR1 MNHEY, CDR2 SMNVEV (reference sequence). The CDR3 is 16 residues long. CDR3 residues: CASSPLPGQVTDKLFF. Here the CDR3 DNA reads TGTGCCAGCAGTCCATTGCCGGGACAGGTGACCGATAAACTGTTTTTT.

This chain connects TRBV29-1 to TRBJ2-7, with 8 bases identical to TRBD1. CDR3 length equals 12 residues. Germline V lookup: CDR1 SQVTM, CDR2 ANQGSEA. Germline trimming cut 7 bases from V and 1 base from J; bases unmatched to any gene: 3. The DNA of the CDR3 is TGCAGCGGTGGACAGGGTTCCTACGAGCAGTACTTC. It codes for CSGGQGSYEQYF.

This clone was detected only a few times. The rearrangement joins TRBV5-6 to TRBJ2-5; D perhaps matches TRBD2 (6 bases). V lost 1 base and J 4 bases, leaving 8 bases between the germline ends. The germline V gene encodes CDR1 SGHDT and CDR2 YYEEEE. The CDR3 is 13 residues long. The CDR3 coding sequence is TGTGCCAGCAGCTTGACTAGCTTAGAGACCCAGTACTTC. It yields the protein CASSLTSLETQYF.

This rearrangement joins TRBV27 to TRBJ2-5, with TRBD1 matching 10 bases. There are 17 residues in the CDR3. The germline V gene has CDR1 MNHEY and CDR2 SMNVEV (reference sequence). V dropped 6 bases and J dropped 7; count of bases not matched to a gene: 17. The CDR3 loop is CASSLDRGIGGSSTQYF. CDR3 sequence (DNA): TGTGCCAGCAGCCTGGACAGGGGGATCGGGGGGTCATCGACCCAGTACTTC.

The chain employs TRBV20-1 and TRBJ2-7; the match to TRBD1 covers 9 bases. CDR3 size: 14 residues. Looked up from germline, CDR1 is DFQATT and CDR2 is SNEGSKA (reference sequence). The J segment lost 9 bases and the V segment lost 3 bases, leaving 12 bases of the junction unmatched. The CDR3 sequence: CSASDRGQGFGQYF. In DNA form, the CDR3 reads TGCAGTGCTAGTGATAGGGGACAGGGTTTTGGGCAGTACTTC.

V usage is TRBV29-1 and J usage is TRBJ2-7, with 11 bases that match TRBD2. CDR1 SQVTM and CDR2 ANQGSEA come from the germline V gene. V dropped 4 bases and J dropped 4; count of bases not matched to a gene: 6. This CDR3 comprises 14 residues. CDR3 in DNA: TGCAGCGTTGGGTTACTAGCGGGAGTTTACGAGCAGTACTTC. It yields the protein CSVGLLAGVYEQYF.

This clone was detected once. V usage is TRBV28 and J usage is TRBJ1-3, with 7 positions matching TRBD1. The germline gives CDR1 MDHEN, CDR2 SYDVKM. Trimming took 7 bases from V and 8 from J; bases not matched to a gene: 8. This CDR3 is built from 13 residues. This CDR3 reads CASMRGPGYTIYF. In DNA form, the CDR3 reads TGTGCCAGCATGAGGGGGCCCGGGTACACCATATATTTT.

This clone was seen only once. The V call is TRBV7-9, the J call TRBJ1-3, with D perhaps matching TRBD1 (6 bases). V was cut by 2 bases and J by 4 bases, with 9 bases left in between. The CDR3 is made up of 14 amino acids. CDR1 and CDR2 (germline): SEHNR, FQNEAQ (reference sequence). DNA for the CDR3: TGTGCCAGCAGCTTAAGGGGGTTCGGAAACACCATATATTTT. Protein product: CASSLRGFGNTIYF.

The V and J genes are TRBV9 and TRBJ1-2; TRBD1 is a possible D gene (5 bases). Trimming cost V 7 bases and J 8 bases, with 12 bases left between them. Germline lookup yields CDR1 SGDLS and CDR2 YYNGEE. This CDR3 is 11 amino acids long. In nucleotides, the CDR3 is TGTGCCAGCGCCAGGGCCGGCGGCTACACCTTC. This encodes CASARAGGYTF. The complete variable domain, with remaining parts taken from reference TRBV9 and TRBJ1-2, reads DSGVTQTPKHLITATGQRVTLRCSPRSGDLSVYWYQQSLDQGLQFLIQYYNGEERAKGNILERFSAQQFPDLHSELNLSSLELGDSALYFCASARAGGYTFGSGTRLTVV.

This clone has more than one count but fewer than ten. The chain couples TRBV4-2 to TRBJ1-2; 7 nucleotides match TRBD1. Germline CDR1 is LGHNA and CDR2 is YNFKEQ. The V segment lost 0 bases and the J segment 4 bases; nucleotides outside the gene matches: 2. This CDR3 is built from 14 residues. The CDR3 here is CASSQDGTAYGYTF. In DNA form, the CDR3 reads TGTGCCAGCAGCCAAGACGGGACAGCCTATGGCTACACCTTC.

A single count supports this clone. The chain recombines TRBV7-9 with TRBJ2-1; TRBD2 matches 15 bases. From germline, CDR1 is SEHNR and CDR2 FQNEAQ (reference sequence). V lost 5 bases, J lost 1 base, and 9 bases stayed unmatched. CDR3 length equals 19 residues. This chain's CDR3 is CASSGPGLAGGRSYNEQFF. The CDR3 nucleotides read TGTGCCAGCAGCGGACCGGGACTAGCGGGAGGCCGTTCCTACAATGAGCAGTTCTTC.

This chain links TRBV25-1 with TRBJ2-5; unclear D gene. Germline V CDR1 and CDR2: MGHDK, SYGVNS. The CDR3 is 13 amino acids. V lost 2 bases, J lost 3 bases, and 7 bases lay in between. The chain's CDR3 is CASSESEEETQYF. Here the CDR3 DNA reads TGTGCCAGCAGTGAAAGCGAGGAAGAGACCCAGTACTTC.

This chain uses TRBV19 with TRBJ1-4, with D possibly matching TRBD1 (5 bases). The CDR3 is 14 residues long. Trimming left V 4 bases short and J 0 bases short, with 6 bases between. CDR1 and CDR2 (germline): LNHDA, SQIVND (reference sequence). In DNA, the CDR3 is TGTGCCAGTAGTACGGGGGCAACTAATGAAAAACTGTTTTTT. Translated: CASSTGATNEKLFF.

This chain connects TRBV27 to TRBJ2-6, with D hard to call. V lost 4 bases and J 3 bases, leaving 4 bases between the germline ends. The CDR3 runs to 13 residues. In germline, CDR1 is MNHEY, CDR2 SMNVEV (reference sequence). CDR3 region: CASSYFGANVLTF. CDR3 coding DNA: TGTGCCAGCAGTTACTTTGGGGCCAACGTCCTGACTTTC.

The rearrangement uses TRBV29-1 and TRBJ2-3; a possible D gene is TRBD2 (5 bases). This CDR3 contains 13 residues. Per the germline V gene, CDR1 is SQVTM and CDR2 is ANQGSEA. V was cut by 5 bases and J by 6 bases, with 15 bases left in between. The CDR3 region has the DNA TGCAGCGTTCGGGTGGAGGTGGAGGATACGCAGTATTTT. Translated: CSVRVEVEDTQYF.

The chain couples TRBV20-1 to TRBJ2-7; TRBD2 matches 12 bases. CDR3 length: 15 amino acids. The J segment lost 7 bases and the V segment lost 3 bases, leaving 10 bases of the junction unmatched. Looked up from germline, CDR1 is DFQATT and CDR2 is SNEGSKA (reference sequence). The CDR3 region is CSASGLAGGPWEQYF. The DNA of the CDR3 is TGCAGTGCTAGTGGGCTAGCGGGAGGGCCTTGGGAGCAGTACTTC.

The chain recombines TRBV6-1 with TRBJ1-5; D ambiguous. From germline, CDR1 is MNHNS and CDR2 SASEGT. The CDR3 consists of 15 residues. V lost 0 bases to trimming and J lost 6 bases, with 12 bases between them. Written as DNA, the CDR3 is TGTGCCAGCAGTGAAGCGGGTGCAGGCAGTCAGCCCCAGCATTTT. Protein product: CASSEAGAGSQPQHF.

The chain joins TRBV28 to TRBJ1-5, with D possibly matching TRBD1 (6 bases). The CDR3 is 21 amino acids. Between the trimmed V and J ends, which lost 5 bases and 7 bases, there was a span of 36 bases. Germline assignment: CDR1 MDHEN and CDR2 SYDVKM. CDR3 DNA: TGTGCCAGCAGTCTAAGGCCGGCCTCATTCCGGGACAATCCCCTTTGGCAGCCCCAGCATTTT. It translates to CASSLRPASFRDNPLWQPQHF.

This rearrangement joins TRBV7-9 to TRBJ2-1, with 7 bases identical to TRBD1. Trimming at V came to 5 bases and at J to 9 bases, leaving 7 bases not matched to a gene. The CDR3 runs 13 residues. Germline V CDR1 and CDR2: SEHNR, FQNEAQ (reference sequence). CDR3 DNA: TGTGCCAGCAGCCATAACAACAGGGGTGAGCAGTTCTTC. It codes for CASSHNNRGEQFF.

The chain combines TRBV7-8 with TRBJ1-6; perhaps TRBD1 as D (6 bases). Germline V gene data show CDR1 as SGHVS and CDR2 as FQNEAQ. Trimming took off 3 bases at V and 7 bases at J, with 13 bases between the two ends. CDR3 size: 15 residues. The CDR3 DNA sequence: TGTGCCAGCAGCTTTGGGGGGGGCAGAAATTCACCCCTCCACTTT. Residues: CASSFGGGRNSPLHF.

The V call is TRBV2, the J call TRBJ1-5; weak D call: TRBD1 (6 bases). The CDR3 runs 14 residues. In germline, CDR1 is SNHLY, CDR2 FYNNEI. Trimming took 7 bases from V and 4 from J, leaving 14 bases between them. CDR3 bases: TGTGCCAGCACGGAACAGGGATCAAATCAGCCCCAGCATTTT. Protein product: CASTEQGSNQPQHF.

The rearrangement uses TRBV4-1 and TRBJ1-1, with D tentatively TRBD1 (5 bases). Germline CDR1 reads MGHRA; CDR2 reads YSYEKL. The V end lost 0 bases, the J end lost 4 bases, and 9 bases lay between the germline ends. There are 14 residues in the CDR3. The CDR3 is CASSQDGGVTEAFF. The CDR3 DNA reads as TGCGCCAGCAGCCAAGACGGGGGAGTCACTGAAGCTTTCTTT.